The 9 T cell receptor beta chains listed next were all sequenced from one sample in a study of T cells in Graves' hyperthyroidism and ophthalmopathy. Template material for amplifying TCR beta CDR3 regions consisted of RNA transcripts. When the TCR CDR3 underwent first-round RT-PCR, the HTBI primer set was used. Using its own MiXCR run on the multiplex PCR reads, TCRdb lists one record per CDR3 protein. The sample lists more than 300,000 distinct CDR3 sequences; approximately 15% were seen once. The sequenced material came from blood. These receptors originate from a woman in her twenties or thirties with Graves' hyperthyroidism.

V gene TRBV18 combines with J gene TRBJ1-6; 7 bases match TRBD1. The V gene's germline CDR1 is KGHSH and CDR2 LQKENI. The CDR3 runs 14 residues. V shed 2 bases and J 7 bases; nucleotides not matched to a gene: 2. CDR3 DNA: TGTGCCAGCTCACCAAACAGGGGCAATTCACCCCTCCACTTT. This sequence encodes CASSPNRGNSPLHF.

This clonotype was recorded at least ten times. The rearrangement uses TRBV11-2 and TRBJ2-7; no reliable D call. This CDR3 is built from 11 residues. Germline V gene sequence: CDR1 SGHAT, CDR2 FQNNGV. V was clipped by 0 bases and J by 7 bases, with 4 bases between them. CDR3 protein: CASSLEGEQYF. Written as DNA, the CDR3 is TGTGCCAGCAGCTTAGAAGGGGAGCAGTACTTC.

There are many counts of this clonotype. The chain carries TRBV7-2 and TRBJ1-3; no clear D gene. This CDR3 is built from 14 residues. Trimming took off 5 bases at V and 11 bases at J, with 19 bases between the two ends. CDR1 and CDR2 (germline): SGHTA, FQGNSA. CDR3 coding DNA: TGTGCCAGCAGCCAACAGCTACAGCCGATCCCCATATATTTT. It specifies CASSQQLQPIPIYF.

This clonotype was detected many times. The V and J genes are TRBV18 and TRBJ1-5; 10 bases are shared with TRBD1. This CDR3 region has 15 residues. The V and J ends lost 6 bases and 4 bases, in that order; junction bases with no gene match: 6. Germline-derived CDR1 and CDR2 are KGHSH and LQKENI. CDR3 in amino acids: CASSGDRGQNQPQHF. DNA for the CDR3: TGTGCCAGCTCGGGGGACAGGGGACAAAATCAGCCCCAGCATTTT.

This clonotype was counted a few times. The chain joins TRBV3-1 to TRBJ1-6; D remains ambiguous. Germline CDR1 LGHDT, CDR2 YNNKEL (reference sequence). The CDR3 runs to 13 residues. Trimming left V 7 bases short and J 11 bases short, with 15 bases between. This CDR3 reads CASNAGPPAPLHF. The CDR3 DNA reads TGTGCCAGCAATGCAGGACCGCCGGCACCCCTCCACTTT.

The chain is built from TRBV7-4 and TRBJ1-3, with 7 bases identical to TRBD1. Germline V CDR1 and CDR2: SGHVT, SQSDAQ. The CDR3 covers 13 residues. J lost 7 bases, V lost 7 bases, and 7 bases had no gene match. The CDR3 region is CASNVDRSNTIYF. The CDR3 DNA is TGTGCCAGCAACGTGGACAGGTCCAACACCATATATTTT. The complete variable domain, with remaining parts taken from reference TRBV7-4 and TRBJ1-3, reads GAGVSQSPRYKVAKRGRDVALRCDSISGHVTLYWYRQTLGQGSEVLTYSQSDAQRDKSGRPSGRFSAERPERSVSTLKIQRTEQGDSAVYLCASNVDRSNTIYFGEGSWLTVV.

Points on this clonotype: A much larger clone differs by one base, so this may be a read error. The J gene is TRBJ2-7, the V gene TRBV2; tentatively, D is TRBD1 or TRBD2 (5 bases each). The CDR3 has 13 amino acids. Germline V lookup: CDR1 SNHLY, CDR2 FYNNEI. As DNA, the CDR3 is TGTGCCAGCAATGGGGACGCCCTCTACGAGCGGTACTTC. It codes for CASNGDALYERYF.

In this sample, this clonotype turned up a few times. The chain has TRBV20-1 and TRBJ2-1; D ambiguous. The V gene's germline CDR1 is DFQATT and CDR2 SNEGSKA (reference sequence). This CDR3 contains 8 residues. V was cut by 4 bases and J by 14 bases, with 6 bases left in between. The CDR3 protein is CSAKSEFF. For the CDR3, the DNA is TGCAGTGCTAAGTCGGAGTTCTTC.

This chain uses TRBV10-1 with TRBJ2-3; D unclear. This CDR3 is 14 amino acids long. From germline, CDR1 is WNHNN and CDR2 SYGVQD (reference sequence). The V end was cut by 0 bases, the J end by 2 bases, with 6 bases between. The chain's CDR3 is CASSESFTTDTQYF. CDR3 nucleotides: TGCGCCAGCAGTGAGTCTTTCACCACAGATACGCAGTATTTT.